This is a list of T cell receptor beta chains from one sample in a study of T cells in Graves' hyperthyroidism and ophthalmopathy. TCRdb recomputed calls from the multiplex PCR reads with MiXCR, one row per CDR3 protein. The sample records over 650,000 distinct CDR3 sequences, about 16% being singletons. Sequences were obtained from blood. These receptors all stem from a man aged 18 to 30 with Graves' hyperthyroidism. Each CDR3 is given with its conserved first and last residue. A D gene is named only where the DNA matches it firmly. Not all rows give a size; the values are once, few, many and, for expanded clones, a class.

V gene: TRBV5-6
clone size: NA
D gene: TRBD2
J gene: TRBJ2-3
CDR3 DNA: TGTGCCAGCAGCTTGGGCCTAGCGGGAGAGTCAGATACGCAGTATTTT
CDR3 protein: CASSLGLAGESDTQYF

V gene: TRBV2
clone size: NA
D gene: NA
J gene: TRBJ1-5
CDR3 DNA: TGTGCCAGCAGCCGCCGGGACAACAAGCAGCCCCAGCATTTT
CDR3 protein: CASSRRDNKQPQHF

V gene: TRBV28
clone size: many
D gene: NA
J gene: TRBJ2-1
CDR3 DNA: TGTGCCAGCAGTGCACTAGCATTGAGCTCCTACAATGAGCAGTTCTTC
CDR3 protein: CASSALALSSYNEQFF

V gene: TRBV12-3/TRBV12-4
clone size: many
D gene: NA
J gene: TRBJ2-1
CDR3 DNA: TGTGCCAGCAGTTGGGGGTATAGGAGCTCCTACAATGAGCAGTTCTTC
CDR3 protein: CASSWGYRSSYNEQFF

V gene: TRBV28
clone size: many
D gene: NA
J gene: TRBJ2-1
CDR3 DNA: TGTGCCAGCAGGAAGGGGCGGGTTTCCTACAATGAGCAGTTCTTC
CDR3 protein: CASRKGRVSYNEQFF

V gene: TRBV28
clone size: many
D gene: NA
J gene: TRBJ1-2
CDR3 DNA: TGTGCCAGCAGTTTCGGTGGCAGCTCGCCCTATGGCTACACCTTC
CDR3 protein: CASSFGGSSPYGYTF

V gene: TRBV20-1
clone size: few
D gene: TRBD2
J gene: TRBJ2-1
CDR3 DNA: TGCAGTGCTAGAGCTTCGGGACTAGCGGGAGGAGAGGAGCAGTTCTTC
CDR3 protein: CSARASGLAGGEEQFF

V gene: TRBV28
clone size: many
D gene: NA
J gene: TRBJ2-3
CDR3 DNA: TGTGCCAGCCGGGGCTACACAGATACGCAGTATTTT
CDR3 protein: CASRGYTDTQYF

V gene: TRBV7-2
clone size: NA
D gene: TRBD2
J gene: TRBJ2-1
CDR3 DNA: TGTGCCAGCACCTTGACGGGACTAGCCTACAATGAGCAGTTCTTC
CDR3 protein: CASTLTGLAYNEQFF

V gene: TRBV24-1
clone size: few
D gene: TRBD1
J gene: TRBJ2-5
CDR3 DNA: TGTGCCACCAGTGATTTGGCAAGGGGACAGGGTGGAGGCGAGACCCAGTACTTC
CDR3 protein: CATSDLARGQGGGETQYF